Listed here are 31 T cell receptor beta chains from one sample, sequenced in a study of T cell repertoires in cytomegalovirus infection. TCRdb passed the reads through MiXCR, listing each CDR3 protein once. There are approximately 500,000 distinct CDR3 sequences in the sample; 10% to 12% occur only once, and 10% lies in the top ten. Sample: PBMCs. These receptors originate from a human donor in good health (CMV status not recorded). Some clones in this sample may be carry-over from other donors' samples.

This clonotype was seen repeatedly, ten times or more. CDR3: CASSIYGQNNEQFF. CDR3 DNA: TGTGCCAGCAGCATATATGGACAGAACAATGAGCAGTTCTTC. This chain uses TRBV7-6 with TRBJ2-1, with D maybe TRBD1 (6 bases). The CDR3 has 14 residues. CDR1 SGHVS and CDR2 FNYEAQ come from the germline V gene. The V end lost 5 bases, the J end lost 5 bases, and 13 bases lay between the germline ends.

This clonotype came up many times. The genes are TRBV7-2 and TRBJ1-6; maybe TRBD1 (5 bases). The CDR3 has 15 amino acids. CDR1 and CDR2 (germline): SGHTA, FQGNSA. The V end was cut by 1 base, the J end by 3 bases, with 7 bases between. The CDR3 DNA follows: TGTGCCAGCAGCTTAGGGGGGGTCTATAATTCACCCCTCCACTTT. Amino acid sequence: CASSLGGVYNSPLHF.

This clonotype was recorded at least ten times. The genes are TRBV4-2 and TRBJ2-1, with 7 bases identical to TRBD1. The length of the CDR3 is 17 residues. Trimming took 2 bases from V and 0 from J; bases not matched to a gene: 7. Germline-derived CDR1 and CDR2 are LGHNA and YNFKEQ. The CDR3 reads CASSQNTGTVSYNEQFF. The DNA of the CDR3 is TGTGCCAGCAGCCAAAATACCGGGACAGTCTCCTACAATGAGCAGTTCTTC.

The chain carries TRBV10-3 and TRBJ2-3; D may be TRBD2 (6 bases). Trimming removed 2 bases at V and 10 bases at J, with 13 bases between. Germline V CDR1 and CDR2: ENHRY, SYGVKD. The length of the CDR3 is 13 residues. The CDR3 here is CAISEGDWEAQYF. The CDR3 DNA reads as TGTGCCATCAGTGAGGGGGATTGGGAGGCGCAGTATTTT.

V gene TRBV5-4 combines with J gene TRBJ2-3; tentatively, D is TRBD2 (6 bases). Germline CDR1 and CDR2: SGHNT and YYREEE (reference sequence). Between the trimmed V and J ends, which lost 1 base and 5 bases, there was a span of 14 bases. The CDR3 is 15 residues long. CDR3 region: CASSLFSGEEDTQYF. In DNA, the CDR3 is TGTGCCAGCAGCTTGTTCTCGGGGGAGGAAGATACGCAGTATTTT.

This clonotype was recorded at least ten times. The CDR3 is CATSRVGQGYGNTIYF. CDR3 bases: TGTGCCACCAGCAGAGTTGGACAGGGGTATGGAAACACCATATATTTT. The chain employs TRBV15 and TRBJ1-3, with TRBD1 matching over 9 bases. Germline lookup yields CDR1 LNHNV and CDR2 YYDKDF (reference sequence). This CDR3 spans 16 amino acids. V lost 1 base, J lost 3 bases, and 4 bases stayed unmatched.

Many counts were recorded for this clonotype. The J gene is TRBJ1-1, the V gene TRBV11-2; 7 bases fit TRBD1. The CDR3 runs to 16 residues. After removal of 5 bases from V and 0 bases from J, the junction contained 9 bases not matched to a gene. Germline CDR1 is SGHAT and CDR2 is FQNNGV. DNA for the CDR3: TGTGCCAGCAGCCTCAGACAGGGACTATTGAACACTGAAGCTTTCTTT. It translates to CASSLRQGLLNTEAFF.

This clonotype was seen ten or more times. The V gene is TRBV4-2, the J gene TRBJ2-3; D unresolved. The germline V and J ends were trimmed by 4 bases and 1 base, with 9 bases remaining between them. Germline values: CDR1 LGHNA, CDR2 YNFKEQ. The CDR3 extends over 14 amino acids. The CDR3 protein is CASSPDEGTDTQYF. DNA of the CDR3: TGTGCCAGCAGCCCGGATGAGGGCACAGATACGCAGTATTTT.

This rearrangement joins TRBV2 to TRBJ1-6, with unresolved D. V gave up 7 bases and J gave up 5 bases, with 9 bases separating them. CDR3 length: 13 residues. Germline V CDR1 and CDR2: SNHLY, FYNNEI. The CDR3 loop reads CASIGRNNSPLHF. DNA of the CDR3: TGTGCCAGCATTGGCCGCAATAATTCACCCCTCCACTTT.

In its sample, this clonotype was seen a few times. The chain is built from TRBV11-2 and TRBJ2-5; TRBD2 aligns across 15 bases. The length of the CDR3 is 18 residues. The germline V gene encodes CDR1 SGHAT and CDR2 FQNNGV. V lost 3 bases and J lost 5; bases outside the gene matches: 10. In DNA, the CDR3 is TGTGCCAGCAGCTTTAATGGACTAGCGGGAGGGCCCGGGGAGACCCAGTACTTC. It is translated as CASSFNGLAGGPGETQYF.

This clonotype appeared many times. V and J are TRBV12-3 or TRBV12-4 and TRBJ2-4; D is uncertain. Trimming removed 1 base at V and 7 bases at J, with 5 bases between. The CDR3 loop spans 12 amino acids. The CDR3 nucleotides are TGTGCCAGCAGTTTAGGTTTTAACATTCAGTACTTC. As protein: CASSLGFNIQYF.

This clonotype was counted many times. This chain links TRBV12-3 or TRBV12-4 with TRBJ2-7, with D perhaps given as TRBD1 or TRBD2 (5 bases each). Trimming cost V 5 bases and J 0 bases, with 11 bases left between them. The CDR3 covers 14 residues. CDR3 sequence reads: CASSPGRSSYEQYF. CDR3 sequence (DNA): TGTGCCAGCAGTCCGGGACGGAGCTCCTACGAGCAGTACTTC.

There are a few counts of this clonotype. This CDR3 reads CASSSLQAIETQYF. The CDR3 coding sequence is TGTGCCAGCAGTTCCCTACAGGCGATCGAGACCCAGTACTTC. V usage is TRBV28 and J usage is TRBJ2-5; D may be TRBD1 (5 bases). Germline loops: CDR1 MDHEN, CDR2 SYDVKM. This CDR3 is 14 amino acids long. Trimming stripped 4 bases from V and 5 bases from J, with 14 bases between.

This clonotype came up many times. The chain is built from TRBV11-2 and TRBJ1-2, with 8 positions matching TRBD1. The CDR3 is 13 residues long. CDR1 SGHAT and CDR2 FQNNGV come from the germline V gene. The V gene end was trimmed by 3 bases and the J gene end by 7 bases; junction bases not matched to a gene: 4. The CDR3 DNA is TGTGCCAGCAGCTTCACAGGGGGATTTGGCTACACCTTC. This sequence encodes CASSFTGGFGYTF.

This clonotype was observed a few times. The chain couples TRBV29-1 to TRBJ1-4, with TRBD1 identical over 8 bases. The trim removed 4 bases at V and 2 bases at J, leaving 3 bases unmatched. The germline CDR1 and CDR2 sequences are SQVTM and ANQGSEA. The CDR3 has 14 amino acids. The CDR3 nucleotides read TGCAGCGTTGGCAGGGGGCTCACTAATGAAAAACTGTTTTTT. Protein: CSVGRGLTNEKLFF.

This clonotype was counted many times. The chain employs TRBV7-9 and TRBJ1-6; D unresolved. The V gene's germline CDR1 is SEHNR and CDR2 FQNEAQ (reference sequence). The length of the CDR3 is 13 residues. V lost 0 bases to trimming and J lost 6 bases, with 3 bases between them. The CDR3: CASSLATNSPLHF. CDR3 sequence (DNA): TGTGCCAGCAGCTTAGCGACTAATTCACCCCTCCACTTT.

This clonotype was observed at least ten times. The chain carries TRBV6-5 and TRBJ1-2, with D possibly TRBD1 on 6 matching bases. V lost 2 bases, J lost 4 bases, and 11 bases lay in between. The CDR3 consists of 14 residues. Germline V gene lookup returns CDR1 MNHEY and CDR2 SVGAGI. CDR3 protein: CASSYGEGVYGYTF. The DNA for the CDR3 is TGTGCCAGCAGTTACGGGGAGGGGGTCTATGGCTACACCTTC.

This clonotype appeared a few times. The V gene is TRBV12-5, the J gene TRBJ1-1; D is unresolved. Germline loops: CDR1 LGHNT, CDR2 FRNRAP. The V end lost 4 bases, the J end lost 11 bases, and 14 bases lay between the germline ends. CDR3 length equals 12 residues. CDR3 coding DNA: TGTGCTAGTGGTTCCCTCGTCCATCAGGCTTTCTTT. Protein: CASGSLVHQAFF.

This clonotype has a count of ten or more. V usage is TRBV6-6 and J usage is TRBJ2-1, with D maybe TRBD2 (6 bases). V lost 5 bases and J 15 bases, leaving 20 bases between the germline ends. The V gene's germline CDR1 is MNHNY and CDR2 SVGAGI (reference sequence). The CDR3 is made up of 13 amino acids. The CDR3 sequence: CASSIFRLVFSFF. The CDR3 DNA sequence: TGTGCCAGCAGTATCTTTAGACTAGTATTCTCGTTCTTC.

This clonotype occurred many times. J is TRBJ2-1 and V is TRBV19; 12 bases are shared with TRBD2. The CDR3 totals 15 residues. CDR1 is LNHDA, CDR2 SQIVND, per germline (reference sequence). Losses at the gene ends were 5 bases for V and 7 bases for J; bases not matched to a gene: 6. Here the CDR3 reads CASSPPLAGGNEQFF. CDR3 sequence (DNA): TGTGCCAGTAGTCCCCCTCTAGCGGGGGGGAATGAGCAGTTCTTC.

V and J are TRBV20-1 and TRBJ2-3, with D possibly being TRBD2 (5 bases). With 0 bases removed from V and 4 bases from J, the gap between germline ends came to 14 bases. This CDR3 is 15 amino acids long. CDR1 and CDR2 (germline): DFQATT, SNEGSKA (reference sequence). The CDR3 sequence is CSARDRPEVSDTQYF. In DNA, the CDR3 is TGCAGTGCTAGAGATCGACCGGAGGTTTCAGATACGCAGTATTTT.

In this sample, this clonotype turned up a few times. The rearrangement uses TRBV27 and TRBJ2-7; a weak D match, TRBD1 (5 bases). Trimming shortened V by 5 bases and J by 5 bases, and 13 bases separated the two germline ends. Germline-derived CDR1 and CDR2 are MNHEY and SMNVEV (reference sequence). The CDR3 contains 13 residues. This chain's CDR3 is CASSDLWGHEQYF. The CDR3 DNA reads TGTGCCAGCAGTGATCTATGGGGCCACGAGCAGTACTTC.

This clonotype has at least ten counts. The V and J genes are TRBV7-2 and TRBJ2-7, with 9 positions matching TRBD1. The CDR3 is made up of 14 amino acids. Germline CDR1 reads SGHTA; CDR2 reads FQGNSA. The ends lost 5 bases at V and 6 bases at J; junction bases unmatched: 8. The CDR3 DNA reads TGTGCCAGCAGCCTGGACAGGGGCAGTTTCGAGCAGTACTTC. Amino acids: CASSLDRGSFEQYF. Full variable domain (missing parts from reference TRBV7-2 and TRBJ2-7): GAGVSQSPSNKVTEKGKDVELRCDPISGHTALYWYRQSLGQGLEFLIYFQGNSAPDKSGLPSDRFSAERTGGSVSTLTIQRTQQEDSAVYLCASSLDRGSFEQYFGPGTRLTVT.

This clonotype occurred many times. V gene TRBV6-6 combines with J gene TRBJ2-2, with D unclear. The CDR3 totals 14 residues. The V end was cut by 0 bases, the J end by 5 bases, with 7 bases between. Per the germline V gene, CDR1 is MNHNY and CDR2 is SVGAGI (reference sequence). This CDR3 reads CASSYSGVTGELFF. The CDR3 DNA reads TGTGCCAGCAGTTACTCAGGAGTTACCGGGGAGCTGTTTTTT.

The V gene is TRBV2, the J gene TRBJ2-7; 8 nucleotides line up with TRBD1. V was pared by 5 bases and J by 5 bases, with 8 bases of the junction left unmatched. The germline gives CDR1 SNHLY, CDR2 FYNNEI. The CDR3 is 14 residues long. The CDR3 region has the DNA TGTGCCAGCAGTCCTTCCACAGGGGGTGACGAGCAGTACTTC. Its translation: CASSPSTGGDEQYF.

This clonotype was observed at least ten times. The CDR3 loop is CASSPGTAYNEQFF. The CDR3, as DNA: TGTGCCAGCAGCCCGGGGACTGCCTACAATGAGCAGTTCTTC. The chain is built from TRBV7-2 and TRBJ2-1, with D possibly TRBD2 on 6 matching bases. V lost 5 bases, J lost 2 bases, and 10 bases lay in between. Per germline, CDR1 SGHTA and CDR2 FQGNSA. CDR3 length equals 14 residues.

This clonotype came up many times. The J gene is TRBJ1-1, the V gene TRBV6-1; the match to TRBD1 covers 8 bases. With V trimmed by 10 bases and J by 0 bases, 7 bases remained unmatched. The CDR3 contains 14 residues. Germline loops: CDR1 MNHNS, CDR2 SASEGT. The CDR3 DNA sequence: TGTGCCATCAGGACAGGGAGGATGAACACTGAAGCTTTCTTT. Protein product: CAIRTGRMNTEAFF.

Ten or more counts support this clonotype. This chain joins TRBV20-1 and TRBJ2-7; a weak D match, TRBD2 (5 bases). Trimming removed 1 base from V and 5 bases from J, with 12 bases in between. Germline CDR1 reads DFQATT; CDR2 reads SNEGSKA (reference sequence). This CDR3 contains 13 residues. The CDR3: CSARVVSGNEQYF. In DNA, the CDR3 is TGCAGTGCTAGAGTGGTGTCCGGGAACGAGCAGTACTTC.

This clonotype was observed at least ten times. V usage is TRBV28 and J usage is TRBJ2-7; TRBD1 matches 8 bases. Germline trimming cut 5 bases from V and 5 bases from J; bases unmatched to any gene: 8. The CDR3 contains 14 residues. Per germline, CDR1 MDHEN and CDR2 SYDVKM. CDR3 amino acids: CASSAPDRGHEQYF. The DNA for the CDR3 is TGTGCCAGCAGTGCCCCCGACAGGGGCCACGAGCAGTACTTC. Full variable domain (rest looked up from reference TRBV28 and TRBJ2-7): DVKVTQSSRYLVKRTGEKVFLECVQDMDHENMFWYRQDPGLGLRLIYFSYDVKMKEKGDIPEGYSVSREKKERFSLILESASTNQTSMYLCASSAPDRGHEQYFGPGTRLTVT.

This clonotype was seen at least ten times. This chain uses TRBV18 with TRBJ1-4; D call uncertain. V lost 3 bases, J lost 3 bases, and 8 bases lay in between. This CDR3 contains 14 residues. Germline V CDR1 and CDR2: KGHSH, LQKENI. DNA for the CDR3: TGTGCCAGCTCACCTCAGGAAGCTAATGAAAAACTGTTTTTT. This translates into CASSPQEANEKLFF. The whole variable domain, remainder taken from reference TRBV18 and TRBJ1-4, is NAGVMQNPRHLVRRRGQEARLRCSPMKGHSHVYWYRQLPEEGLKFMVYLQKENIIDESGMPKERFSAEFPKEGPSILRIQQVVRGDSAAYFCASSPQEANEKLFFGSGTQLSVL.

This clonotype was observed a few times. The V call is TRBV28, the J call TRBJ2-7, with D unresolved. In germline, CDR1 is MDHEN, CDR2 SYDVKM. The CDR3 is 13 residues long. V was pared by 6 bases and J by 3 bases, with 12 bases between. The CDR3 sequence is CASRIGRNYEQYF. CDR3 sequence (DNA): TGTGCCAGCAGAATCGGAAGGAACTACGAGCAGTACTTC.